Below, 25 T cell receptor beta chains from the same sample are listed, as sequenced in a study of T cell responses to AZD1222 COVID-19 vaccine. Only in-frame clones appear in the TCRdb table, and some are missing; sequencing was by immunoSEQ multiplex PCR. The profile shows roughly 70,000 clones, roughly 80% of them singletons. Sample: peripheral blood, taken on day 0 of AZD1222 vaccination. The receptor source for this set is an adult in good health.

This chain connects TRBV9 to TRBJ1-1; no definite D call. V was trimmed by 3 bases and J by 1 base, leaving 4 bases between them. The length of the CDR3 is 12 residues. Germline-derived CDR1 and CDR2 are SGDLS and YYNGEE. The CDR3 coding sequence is TGTGCCAGCAGCGAACCGAACACTGAAGCTTTCTTT. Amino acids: CASSEPNTEAFF. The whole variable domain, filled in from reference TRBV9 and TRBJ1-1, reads DSGVTQTPKHLITATGQRVTLRCSPRSGDLSVYWYQQSLDQGLQFLIQYYNGEERAKGNILERFSAQQFPDLHSELNLSSLELGDSALYFCASSEPNTEAFFGQGTRLTVV.

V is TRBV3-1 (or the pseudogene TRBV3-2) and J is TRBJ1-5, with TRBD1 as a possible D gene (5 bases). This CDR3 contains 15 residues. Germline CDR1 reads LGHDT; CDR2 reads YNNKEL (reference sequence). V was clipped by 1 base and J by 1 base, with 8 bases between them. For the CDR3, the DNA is TGTGCCAGCAGCCAAGGGGCAGGGAGCAATCAGCCCCAGCATTTT. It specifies CASSQGAGSNQPQHF.

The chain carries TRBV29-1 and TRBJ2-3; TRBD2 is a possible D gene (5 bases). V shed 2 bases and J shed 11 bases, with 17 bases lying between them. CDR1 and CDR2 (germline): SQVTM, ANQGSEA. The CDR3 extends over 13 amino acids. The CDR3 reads CSVERNPRGKQYF. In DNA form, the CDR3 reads TGCAGCGTTGAAAGGAACCCTCGGGGAAAGCAGTATTTT.

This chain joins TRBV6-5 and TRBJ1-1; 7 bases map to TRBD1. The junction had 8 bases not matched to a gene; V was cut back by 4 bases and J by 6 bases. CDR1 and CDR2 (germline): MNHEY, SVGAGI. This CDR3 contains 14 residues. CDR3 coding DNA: TGTGCCAGCAGTTCCCAATACAGGGGCGCTGAAGCTTTCTTT. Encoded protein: CASSSQYRGAEAFF.

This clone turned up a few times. This CDR3 reads CASPKGRNYEQYF. For the CDR3, the DNA is TGTGCCAGTCCTAAAGGCAGGAACTACGAGCAGTACTTC. The chain joins TRBV13 to TRBJ2-7; no firm D call. The V end lost 9 bases, the J end lost 3 bases, and 15 bases lay between the germline ends. CDR3 size: 13 residues. Germline values: CDR1 PRHDT, CDR2 FYEKMQ (reference sequence).

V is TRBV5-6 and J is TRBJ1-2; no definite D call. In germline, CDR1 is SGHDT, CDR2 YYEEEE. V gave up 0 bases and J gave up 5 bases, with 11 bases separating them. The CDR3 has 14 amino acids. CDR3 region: CASSLGGRAYGYTF. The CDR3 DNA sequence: TGTGCCAGCAGCTTGGGCGGACGGGCTTATGGCTACACCTTC.

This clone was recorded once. For the CDR3, the DNA is TGTGCCAGCAGTCCTGCCGGGGGGGTCGGCGGACCCCTCCACTTT. It is translated as CASSPAGGVGGPLHF. This chain uses TRBV7-8 with TRBJ1-6; a possible D gene is TRBD1 (5 bases). This CDR3 region has 15 residues. V lost 6 bases and J 12 bases, leaving 21 bases between the germline ends. Germline V gene lookup returns CDR1 SGHVS and CDR2 FQNEAQ. Based on the CDR3 plus reference TRBV7-8 and TRBJ1-6, the full variable domain is GAGVSQSPRYKVAKRGQDVALRCDPISGHVSLFWYQQALGQGPEFLTYFQNEAQLDKSGLPSDRFFAERPEGSVSTLKIQRTQQEDSAVYLCASSPAGGVGGPLHFGNGTRLTVT.

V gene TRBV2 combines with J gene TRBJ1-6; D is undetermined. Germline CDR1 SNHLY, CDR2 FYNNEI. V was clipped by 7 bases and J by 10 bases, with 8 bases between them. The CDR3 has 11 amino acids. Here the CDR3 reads CASTPRSPLHF. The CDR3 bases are TGTGCCAGCACTCCCCGCTCACCCCTCCACTTT.

CDR3 amino acids: CASSQDHRAGNTIYF. The CDR3 DNA reads as TGTGCCAGCAGCCAAGATCACAGGGCTGGAAACACCATATATTTT. This sequence joins TRBV14 and TRBJ1-3; D is possibly TRBD1 (6 bases). CDR3 size: 15 residues. Germline CDR1 and CDR2: SGHDN and FVKESK. Trimming cost V 0 bases and J 2 bases, with 8 bases left between them.

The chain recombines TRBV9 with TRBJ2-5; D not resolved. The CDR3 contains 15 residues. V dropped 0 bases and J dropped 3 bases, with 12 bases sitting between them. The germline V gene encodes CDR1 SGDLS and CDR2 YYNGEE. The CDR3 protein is CASSVVAAAKETQYF. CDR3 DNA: TGTGCCAGCAGCGTAGTTGCGGCGGCGAAAGAGACCCAGTACTTC.

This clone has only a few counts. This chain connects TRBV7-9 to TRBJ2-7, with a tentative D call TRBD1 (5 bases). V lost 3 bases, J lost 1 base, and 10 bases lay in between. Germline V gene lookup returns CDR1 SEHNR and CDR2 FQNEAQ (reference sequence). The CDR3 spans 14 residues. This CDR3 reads CASSFQGASYEQYF. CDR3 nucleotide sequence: TGTGCCAGCAGCTTTCAGGGTGCATCCTACGAGCAGTACTTC.

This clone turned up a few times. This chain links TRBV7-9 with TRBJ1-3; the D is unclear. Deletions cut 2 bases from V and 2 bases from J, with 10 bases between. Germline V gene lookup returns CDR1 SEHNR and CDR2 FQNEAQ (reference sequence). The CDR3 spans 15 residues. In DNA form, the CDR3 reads TGTGCCAGCAGCTTAAACCAGAACCCTGGAAACACCATATATTTT. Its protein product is CASSLNQNPGNTIYF.

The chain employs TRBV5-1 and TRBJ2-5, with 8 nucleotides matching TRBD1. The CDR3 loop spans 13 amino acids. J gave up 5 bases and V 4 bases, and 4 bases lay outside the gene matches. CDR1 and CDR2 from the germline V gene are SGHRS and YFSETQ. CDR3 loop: CASSMDREETQYF. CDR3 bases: TGCGCCAGCAGCATGGACAGGGAGGAGACCCAGTACTTC.

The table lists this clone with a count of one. In nucleotides, the CDR3 is TGTGCCAGCAGCTTCGGCAGGGACTACTACAATGAGCAGTTCTTC. Protein sequence: CASSFGRDYYNEQFF. The V call is TRBV5-4, the J call TRBJ2-1, with TRBD2 matching over 7 bases. Unmatched junction bases numbered 5, after V lost 2 bases and J lost 3 bases. The CDR3 is 15 residues long. CDR1 SGHNT and CDR2 YYREEE come from the germline V gene (reference sequence).

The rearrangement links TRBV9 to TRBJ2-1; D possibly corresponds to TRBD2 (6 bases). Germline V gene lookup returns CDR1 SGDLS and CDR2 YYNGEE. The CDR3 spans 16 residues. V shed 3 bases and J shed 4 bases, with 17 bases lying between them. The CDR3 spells CASSGTGRGSYNEQFF. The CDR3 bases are TGTGCCAGCAGCGGCACCGGGCGGGGATCGTACAATGAGCAGTTCTTC. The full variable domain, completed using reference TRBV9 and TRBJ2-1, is DSGVTQTPKHLITATGQRVTLRCSPRSGDLSVYWYQQSLDQGLQFLIQYYNGEERAKGNILERFSAQQFPDLHSELNLSSLELGDSALYFCASSGTGRGSYNEQFFGPGTRLTVL.

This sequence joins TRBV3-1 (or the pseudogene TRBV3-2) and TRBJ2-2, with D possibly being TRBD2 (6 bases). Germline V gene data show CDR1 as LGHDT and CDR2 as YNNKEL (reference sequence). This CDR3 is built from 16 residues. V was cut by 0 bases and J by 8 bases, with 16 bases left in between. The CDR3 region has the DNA TGTGCCAGCAGCCAAGATTTCCGGCGGGGCCCGGGGGAGCTGTTTTTT. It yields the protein CASSQDFRRGPGELFF.

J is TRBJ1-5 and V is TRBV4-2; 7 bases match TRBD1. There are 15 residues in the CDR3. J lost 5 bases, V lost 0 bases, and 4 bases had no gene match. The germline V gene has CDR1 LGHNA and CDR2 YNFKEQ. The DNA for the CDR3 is TGTGCCAGCAGCCAAGACACAGGGGCGCATCAGCCCCAGCATTTT. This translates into CASSQDTGAHQPQHF.

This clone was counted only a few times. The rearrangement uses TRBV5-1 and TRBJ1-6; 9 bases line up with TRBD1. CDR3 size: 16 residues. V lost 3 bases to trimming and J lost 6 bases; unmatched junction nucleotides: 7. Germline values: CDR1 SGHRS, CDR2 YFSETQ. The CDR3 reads CASSSWTGVANSPLHF. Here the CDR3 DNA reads TGCGCCAGCAGCTCCTGGACAGGGGTGGCTAATTCACCCCTCCACTTT.

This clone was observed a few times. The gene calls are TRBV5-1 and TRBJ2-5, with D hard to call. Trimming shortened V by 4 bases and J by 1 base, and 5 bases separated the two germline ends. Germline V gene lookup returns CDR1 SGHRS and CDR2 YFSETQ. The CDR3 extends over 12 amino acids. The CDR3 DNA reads TGCGCCAGCAGCATTCTCCAAGAGACCCAGTACTTC. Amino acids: CASSILQETQYF.

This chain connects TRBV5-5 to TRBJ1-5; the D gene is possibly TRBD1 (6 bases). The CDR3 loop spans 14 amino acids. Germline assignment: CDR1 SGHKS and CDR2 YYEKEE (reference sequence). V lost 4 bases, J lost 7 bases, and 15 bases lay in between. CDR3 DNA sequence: TGTGCCAGCAGCCCGGGGGAGGGGGGACAGCCCCAGCATTTT. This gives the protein CASSPGEGGQPQHF.

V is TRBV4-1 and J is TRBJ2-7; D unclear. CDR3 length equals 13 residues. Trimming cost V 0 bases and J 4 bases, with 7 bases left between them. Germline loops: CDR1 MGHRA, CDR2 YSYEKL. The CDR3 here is CASSQEVGYEQYF. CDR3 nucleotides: TGCGCCAGCAGCCAAGAGGTAGGGTACGAGCAGTACTTC.

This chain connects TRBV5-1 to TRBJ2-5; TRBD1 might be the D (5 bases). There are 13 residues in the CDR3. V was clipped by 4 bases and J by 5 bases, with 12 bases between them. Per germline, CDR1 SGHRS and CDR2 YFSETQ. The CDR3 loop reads CASSAREWETQYF. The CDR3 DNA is TGCGCCAGCAGCGCCAGGGAATGGGAGACCCAGTACTTC.

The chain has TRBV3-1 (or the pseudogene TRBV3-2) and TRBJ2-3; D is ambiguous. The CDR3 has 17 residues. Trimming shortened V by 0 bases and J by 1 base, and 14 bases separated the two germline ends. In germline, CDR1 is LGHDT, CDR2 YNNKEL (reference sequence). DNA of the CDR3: TGTGCCAGCAGCCAAGATCCTCAGGCATACGGCACAGATACGCAGTATTTT. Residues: CASSQDPQAYGTDTQYF.

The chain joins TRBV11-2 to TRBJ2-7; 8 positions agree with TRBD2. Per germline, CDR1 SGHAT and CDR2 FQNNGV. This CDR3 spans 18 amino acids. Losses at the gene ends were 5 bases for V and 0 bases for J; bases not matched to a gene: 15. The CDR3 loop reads CASSQIDRRRGASYEQYF. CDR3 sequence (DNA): TGTGCCAGCAGCCAGATCGATAGGAGGCGGGGGGCCTCCTACGAGCAGTACTTC. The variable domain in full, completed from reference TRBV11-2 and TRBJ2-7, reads EAGVAQSPRYKIIEKRQSVAFWCNPISGHATLYWYQQILGQGPKLLIQFQNNGVVDDSQLPKDRFSAERLKGVDSTLKIQPAKLEDSAVYLCASSQIDRRRGASYEQYFGPGTRLTVT.

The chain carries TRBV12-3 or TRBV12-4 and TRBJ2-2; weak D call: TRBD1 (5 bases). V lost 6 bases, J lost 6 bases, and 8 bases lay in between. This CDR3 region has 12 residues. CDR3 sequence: CASRSGPGELFF. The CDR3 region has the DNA TGTGCCAGCAGATCAGGGCCCGGGGAGCTGTTTTTT.